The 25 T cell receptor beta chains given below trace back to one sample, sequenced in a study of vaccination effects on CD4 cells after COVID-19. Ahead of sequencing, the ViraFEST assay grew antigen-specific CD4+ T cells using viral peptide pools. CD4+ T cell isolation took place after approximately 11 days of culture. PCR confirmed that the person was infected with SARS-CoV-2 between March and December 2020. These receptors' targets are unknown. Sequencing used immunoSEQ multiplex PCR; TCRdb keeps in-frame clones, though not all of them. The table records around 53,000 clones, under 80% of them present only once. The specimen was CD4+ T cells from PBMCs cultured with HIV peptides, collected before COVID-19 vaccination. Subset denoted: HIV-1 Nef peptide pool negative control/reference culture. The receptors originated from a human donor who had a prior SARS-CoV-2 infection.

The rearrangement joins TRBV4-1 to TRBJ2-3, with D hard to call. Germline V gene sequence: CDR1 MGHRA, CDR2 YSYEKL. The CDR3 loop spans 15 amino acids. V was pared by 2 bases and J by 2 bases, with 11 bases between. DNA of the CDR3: TGCGCCAGCAGCCAAACCAGAATCCCCACAGATACGCAGTATTTT. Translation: CASSQTRIPTDTQYF.

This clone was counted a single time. CDR3 loop: CSVEGRGLARYNEQFF. The CDR3 DNA reads as TGCAGCGTTGAGGGGAGGGGTCTAGCCCGCTACAATGAGCAGTTCTTC. The chain carries TRBV29-1 and TRBJ2-1; 7 nucleotides line up with TRBD2. V dropped 3 bases and J dropped 3; count of bases not matched to a gene: 11. The germline V gene encodes CDR1 SQVTM and CDR2 ANQGSEA. The CDR3 has 16 residues.

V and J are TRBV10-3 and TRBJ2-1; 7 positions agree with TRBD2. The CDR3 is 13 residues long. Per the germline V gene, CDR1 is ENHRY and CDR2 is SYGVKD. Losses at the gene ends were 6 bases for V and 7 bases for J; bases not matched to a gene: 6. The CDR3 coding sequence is TGTGCCATCAGCAACGGACTAGGGAATGAGCAGTTCTTC. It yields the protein CAISNGLGNEQFF.

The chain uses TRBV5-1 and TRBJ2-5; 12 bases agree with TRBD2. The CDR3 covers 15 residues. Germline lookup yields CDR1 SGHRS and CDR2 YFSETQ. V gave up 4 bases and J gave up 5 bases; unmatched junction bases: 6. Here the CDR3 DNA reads TGCGCCAGCAGCACAGGGACTAGCGGGTCCGAGACCCAGTACTTC. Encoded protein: CASSTGTSGSETQYF.

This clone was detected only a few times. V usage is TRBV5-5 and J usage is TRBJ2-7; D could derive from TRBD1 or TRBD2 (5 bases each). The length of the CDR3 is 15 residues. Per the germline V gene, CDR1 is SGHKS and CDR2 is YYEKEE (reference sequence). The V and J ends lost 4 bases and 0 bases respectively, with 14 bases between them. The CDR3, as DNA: TGTGCCAGCAGCGTCGGGACCTCCAGCTCCTACGAGCAGTACTTC. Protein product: CASSVGTSSSYEQYF.

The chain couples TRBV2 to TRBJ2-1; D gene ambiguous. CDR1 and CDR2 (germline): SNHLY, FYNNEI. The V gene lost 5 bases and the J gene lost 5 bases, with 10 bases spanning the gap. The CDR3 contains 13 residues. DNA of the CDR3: TGTGCCAGCAGTTTGGTATTAAACAATGAGCAGTTCTTC. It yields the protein CASSLVLNNEQFF.

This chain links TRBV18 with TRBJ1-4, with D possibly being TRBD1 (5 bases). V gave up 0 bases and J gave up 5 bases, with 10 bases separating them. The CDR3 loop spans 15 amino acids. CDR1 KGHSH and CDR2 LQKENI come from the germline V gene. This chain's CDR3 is CASSPPSEGNEKLFF. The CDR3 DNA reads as TGTGCCAGCTCACCACCGTCGGAGGGGAATGAAAAACTGTTTTTT. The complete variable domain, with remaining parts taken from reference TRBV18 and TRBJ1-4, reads NAGVMQNPRHLVRRRGQEARLRCSPMKGHSHVYWYRQLPEEGLKFMVYLQKENIIDESGMPKERFSAEFPKEGPSILRIQQVVRGDSAAYFCASSPPSEGNEKLFFGSGTQLSVL.

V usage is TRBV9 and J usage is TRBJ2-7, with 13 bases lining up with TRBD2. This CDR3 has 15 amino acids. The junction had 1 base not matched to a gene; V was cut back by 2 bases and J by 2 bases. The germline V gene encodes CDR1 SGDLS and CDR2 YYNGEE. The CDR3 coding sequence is TGTGCCAGCAGCGTCGGACTAGCGGGGGCCTACGAGCAGTACTTC. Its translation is CASSVGLAGAYEQYF.

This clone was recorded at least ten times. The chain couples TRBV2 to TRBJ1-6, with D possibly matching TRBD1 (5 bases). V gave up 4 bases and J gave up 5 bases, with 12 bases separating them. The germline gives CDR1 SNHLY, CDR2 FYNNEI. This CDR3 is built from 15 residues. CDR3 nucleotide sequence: TGTGCCAGCAGTGTCGGTGGGGGTAATAATTCACCCCTCCACTTT. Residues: CASSVGGGNNSPLHF. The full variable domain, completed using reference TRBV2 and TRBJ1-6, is EPEVTQTPSHQVTQMGQEVILRCVPISNHLYFYWYRQILGQKVEFLVSFYNNEISEKSEIFDDQFSVERPDGSNFTLKIRSTKLEDSAMYFCASSVGGGNNSPLHFGNGTRLTVT.

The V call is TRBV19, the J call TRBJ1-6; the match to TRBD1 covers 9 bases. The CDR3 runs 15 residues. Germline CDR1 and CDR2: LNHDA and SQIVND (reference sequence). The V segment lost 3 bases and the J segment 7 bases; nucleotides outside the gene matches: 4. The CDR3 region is CASSIGDRVNSPLHF. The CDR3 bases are TGTGCCAGTAGTATCGGGGACAGGGTAAATTCACCCCTCCACTTT.

The DNA for the CDR3 is TGCAGCGTTGTAGATCTTACCGCGAACACCGGGGAGCTGTTTTTT. Protein sequence: CSVVDLTANTGELFF. V gene TRBV29-1 combines with J gene TRBJ2-2, with D hard to call. The CDR3 contains 15 residues. The ends were cut back, 4 bases at V and 0 bases at J, with 12 bases in the middle. The germline gives CDR1 SQVTM, CDR2 ANQGSEA.

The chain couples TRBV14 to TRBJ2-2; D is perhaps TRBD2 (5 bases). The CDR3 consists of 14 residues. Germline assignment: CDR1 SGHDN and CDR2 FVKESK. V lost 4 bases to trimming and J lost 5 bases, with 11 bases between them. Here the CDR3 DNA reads TGTGCCAGCAGCCGTCGGGGTGGGACCGGGGAGCTGTTTTTT. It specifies CASSRRGGTGELFF.

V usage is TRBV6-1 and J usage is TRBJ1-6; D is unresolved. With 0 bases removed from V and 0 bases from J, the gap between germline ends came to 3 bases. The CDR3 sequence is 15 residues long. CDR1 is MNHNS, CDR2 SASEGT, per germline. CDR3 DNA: TGTGCCAGCAGTGAAGCCAGCTCCTATAATTCACCCCTCCACTTT. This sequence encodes CASSEASSYNSPLHF.

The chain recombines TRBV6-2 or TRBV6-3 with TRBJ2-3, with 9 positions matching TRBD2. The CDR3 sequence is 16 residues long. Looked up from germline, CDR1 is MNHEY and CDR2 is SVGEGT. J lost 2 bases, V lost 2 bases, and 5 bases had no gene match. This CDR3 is CASSYGGGRATDTQYF. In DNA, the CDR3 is TGTGCCAGCAGTTACGGCGGCGGGAGGGCCACAGATACGCAGTATTTT.

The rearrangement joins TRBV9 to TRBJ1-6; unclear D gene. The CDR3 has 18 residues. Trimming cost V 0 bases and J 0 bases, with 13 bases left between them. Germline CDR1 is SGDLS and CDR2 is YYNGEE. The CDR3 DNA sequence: TGTGCCAGCAGCGTAGGAACAGACGACTACTCCTATAATTCACCCCTCCACTTT. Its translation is CASSVGTDDYSYNSPLHF. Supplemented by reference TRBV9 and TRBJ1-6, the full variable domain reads DSGVTQTPKHLITATGQRVTLRCSPRSGDLSVYWYQQSLDQGLQFLIQYYNGEERAKGNILERFSAQQFPDLHSELNLSSLELGDSALYFCASSVGTDDYSYNSPLHFGNGTRLTVT.

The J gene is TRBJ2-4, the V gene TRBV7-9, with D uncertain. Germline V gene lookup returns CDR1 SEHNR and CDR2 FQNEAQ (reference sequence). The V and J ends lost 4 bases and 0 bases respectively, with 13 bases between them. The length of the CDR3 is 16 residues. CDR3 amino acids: CASSSGPHGAKNIQYF. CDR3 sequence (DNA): TGTGCCAGCAGCTCGGGCCCTCATGGAGCCAAAAACATTCAGTACTTC.

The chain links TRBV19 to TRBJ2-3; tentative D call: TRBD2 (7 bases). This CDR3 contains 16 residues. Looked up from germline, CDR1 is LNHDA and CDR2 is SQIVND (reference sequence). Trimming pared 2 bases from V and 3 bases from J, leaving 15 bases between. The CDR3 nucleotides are TGTGCCAGTAGTATACTGGTGGGGGGGCTGACAGATACGCAGTATTTT. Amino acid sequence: CASSILVGGLTDTQYF.

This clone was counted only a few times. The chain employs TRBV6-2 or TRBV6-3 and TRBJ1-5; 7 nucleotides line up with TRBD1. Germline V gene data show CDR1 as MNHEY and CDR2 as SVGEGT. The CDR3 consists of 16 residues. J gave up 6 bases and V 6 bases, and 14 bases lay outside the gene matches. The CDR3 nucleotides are TGTGCCAGCAGCCCTTTGTCAGAGGGGGCAAGTCAGCCCCAGCATTTT. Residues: CASSPLSEGASQPQHF.

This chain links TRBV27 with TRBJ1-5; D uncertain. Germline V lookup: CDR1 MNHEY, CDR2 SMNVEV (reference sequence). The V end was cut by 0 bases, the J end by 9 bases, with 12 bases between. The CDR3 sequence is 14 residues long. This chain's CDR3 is CASSLSAQAGPQHF. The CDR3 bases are TGTGCCAGCAGTTTATCTGCCCAGGCTGGGCCCCAGCATTTT.

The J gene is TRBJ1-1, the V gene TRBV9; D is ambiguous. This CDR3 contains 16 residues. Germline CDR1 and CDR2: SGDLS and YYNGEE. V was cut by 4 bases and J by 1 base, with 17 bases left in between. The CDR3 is CASSSPSGIQNTEAFF. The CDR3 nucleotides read TGTGCCAGCAGCTCACCCTCCGGGATTCAGAACACTGAAGCTTTCTTT.

The CDR3 sequence is CAISLQGPLSNQPQHF. The CDR3 nucleotides are TGTGCCATCAGTTTACAGGGACCACTTAGCAATCAGCCCCAGCATTTT. The chain is built from TRBV10-3 and TRBJ1-5; D possibly corresponds to TRBD1 (6 bases). The CDR3 is 16 residues long. The germline gives CDR1 ENHRY, CDR2 SYGVKD. The germline V and J ends were trimmed by 5 bases and 0 bases, with 14 bases remaining between them.

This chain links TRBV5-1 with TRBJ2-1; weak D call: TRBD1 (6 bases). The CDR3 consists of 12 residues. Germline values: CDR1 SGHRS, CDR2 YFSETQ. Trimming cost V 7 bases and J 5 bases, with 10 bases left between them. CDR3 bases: TGCGCCAGCGGGGGCTACAACAATGAGCAGTTCTTC. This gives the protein CASGGYNNEQFF. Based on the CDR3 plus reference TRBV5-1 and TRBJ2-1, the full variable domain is KAGVTQTPRYLIKTRGQQVTLSCSPISGHRSVSWYQQTPGQGLQFLFEYFSETQRNKGNFPGRFSGRQFSNSRSEMNVSTLELGDSALYLCASGGYNNEQFFGPGTRLTVL.

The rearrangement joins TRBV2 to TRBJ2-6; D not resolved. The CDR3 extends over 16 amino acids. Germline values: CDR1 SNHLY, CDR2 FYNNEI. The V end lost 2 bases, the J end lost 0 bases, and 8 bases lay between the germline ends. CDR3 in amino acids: CASSERRISGANVLTF. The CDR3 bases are TGTGCCAGCAGTGAAAGGCGGATCTCTGGGGCCAACGTCCTGACTTTC.

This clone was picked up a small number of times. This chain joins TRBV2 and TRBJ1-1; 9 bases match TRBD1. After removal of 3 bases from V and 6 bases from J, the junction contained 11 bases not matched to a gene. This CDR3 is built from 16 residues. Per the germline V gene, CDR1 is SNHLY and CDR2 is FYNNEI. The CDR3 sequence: CASSEEGTGFMAEAFF. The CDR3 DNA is TGTGCCAGCAGTGAGGAAGGGACAGGGTTTATGGCTGAAGCTTTCTTT.

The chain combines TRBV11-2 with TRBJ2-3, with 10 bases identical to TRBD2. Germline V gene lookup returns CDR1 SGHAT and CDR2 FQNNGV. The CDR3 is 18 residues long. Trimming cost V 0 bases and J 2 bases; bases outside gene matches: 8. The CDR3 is CASSLDILSGRVTDTQYF. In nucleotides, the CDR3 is TGTGCCAGCAGCTTAGATATCCTGAGCGGGAGGGTCACAGATACGCAGTATTTT.